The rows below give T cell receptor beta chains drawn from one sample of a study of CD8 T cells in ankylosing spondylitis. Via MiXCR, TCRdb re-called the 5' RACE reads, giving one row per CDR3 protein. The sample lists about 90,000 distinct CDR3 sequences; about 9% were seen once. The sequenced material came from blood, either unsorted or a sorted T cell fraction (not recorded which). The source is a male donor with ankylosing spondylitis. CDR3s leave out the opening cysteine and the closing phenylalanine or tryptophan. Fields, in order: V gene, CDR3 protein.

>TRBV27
ASSLRFGQAYNEQF
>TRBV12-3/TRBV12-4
ASSILPLTSGTDTQY
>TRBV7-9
ASSSDFTRSYEQY
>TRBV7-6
ASSLAGHETNSPLH
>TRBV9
ASSGDITGELF
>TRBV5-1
ASSPRSVETQY
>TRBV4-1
ASSQQVAPNNEQF
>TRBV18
ASSPAVKGPQH
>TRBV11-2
ASSLGTASYGYT
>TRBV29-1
SAWTANYGYT
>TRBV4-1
ASSHPLAGDTDTQY
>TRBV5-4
ASAFGRAGDTQY
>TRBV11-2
ASSLGPGMNTEAF
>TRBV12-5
ASGLVRTGGYNEQF
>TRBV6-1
ASTQLGDPINEQF
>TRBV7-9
ASSFEVNEQY
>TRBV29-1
SVEGKGEKLF
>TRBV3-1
ASSQGIPGLDTQY
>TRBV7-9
ASSFGGGPDTQY
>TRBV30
AWNLESWGAGNTIY
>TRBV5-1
ATRTSGGVYNEQF
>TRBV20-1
SARYSGDYNEQF
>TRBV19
ASSIKGGNEQF
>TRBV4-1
ASSERGAQPQH
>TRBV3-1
ASSQDRSYEQY
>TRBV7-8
ASRGAGIDNEQF
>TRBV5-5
ASSRSQGASGNTIY
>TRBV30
AWSRDGETEAF
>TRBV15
ATSTGSSTDTQY